Following are 20 T cell receptor beta chains from one sample sequenced in a study of radiotherapy plus CTLA-4 blockade in lung cancer. TCRdb's copy holds only in-frame clones and misses some; the assay was immunoSEQ multiplex PCR. The sample comprises 45,000 to 55,000 clones, roughly 90% of which are singletons, and less than 20% rests with the top ten. The input for sequencing was peripheral blood, taken from a patient treated with radiotherapy plus ipilimumab. These receptors all stem from a human donor with non-small cell lung cancer that progressed on radiotherapy plus ipilimumab. Some clones in this sample may be carry-over from other donors' samples.

This clone has only a few counts. This chain joins TRBV5-6 and TRBJ2-7; no clear D gene. Trimming cost V 4 bases and J 4 bases, with 18 bases left between them. Germline V gives CDR1 SGHDT, CDR2 YYEEEE. The CDR3 totals 15 residues. The CDR3 nucleotides are TGTGCCAGCAGCCCACGGAGCCGAGGAGATTACGAGCAGTACTTC. Protein sequence: CASSPRSRGDYEQYF. Full variable domain (rest looked up from reference TRBV5-6 and TRBJ2-7): DAGVTQSPTHLIKTRGQQVTLRCSPKSGHDTVSWYQQALGQGPQFIFQYYEEEERQRGNFPDRFSGHQFPNYSSELNVNALLLGDSALYLCASSPRSRGDYEQYFGPGTRLTVT.

The gene calls are TRBV7-6 and TRBJ2-2; 13 bases fit TRBD2. Germline assignment: CDR1 SGHVS and CDR2 FNYEAQ. The length of the CDR3 is 18 residues. Trimming cost V 4 bases and J 5 bases; bases outside gene matches: 10. CDR3 sequence reads: CASSSTLAGGPATGELFF. In nucleotides, the CDR3 is TGTGCCAGCAGCTCAACACTAGCGGGGGGGCCGGCTACCGGGGAGCTGTTTTTT.

CDR3 DNA sequence: TGTGCCACCAGCAGAGTTCCTAAGGGGGATACGCAGTATTTT. This sequence encodes CATSRVPKGDTQYF. The chain joins TRBV15 to TRBJ2-3, with D tentatively TRBD1 (5 bases). V shed 1 base and J shed 6 bases, with 11 bases lying between them. There are 14 residues in the CDR3. The germline gives CDR1 LNHNV, CDR2 YYDKDF (reference sequence).

This rearrangement joins TRBV5-4 to TRBJ1-4; a possible D gene is TRBD1 (5 bases). CDR1 and CDR2 (germline): SGHNT, YYREEE (reference sequence). With 2 bases removed from V and 8 bases from J, the gap between germline ends came to 13 bases. The CDR3 length is 14 residues. CDR3 coding DNA: TGTGCCAGCAGCTTTGACAGAGGAGTAGAAAAACTGTTTTTT. Amino acid sequence: CASSFDRGVEKLFF. Full variable domain (remainder filled in from reference TRBV5-4 and TRBJ1-4): ETGVTQSPTHLIKTRGQQVTLRCSSQSGHNTVSWYQQALGQGPQFIFQYYREEENGRGNFPPRFSGLQFPNYSSELNVNALELDDSALYLCASSFDRGVEKLFFGSGTQLSVL.

The rearrangement uses TRBV5-1 and TRBJ2-2; maybe TRBD1 (5 bases). Trimming took 7 bases from V and 6 from J, leaving 16 bases between them. Germline CDR1 SGHRS, CDR2 YFSETQ. There are 14 residues in the CDR3. The CDR3 spells CASRIIQGSGELFF. DNA of the CDR3: TGCGCCAGCCGAATAATCCAGGGTTCCGGGGAGCTGTTTTTT.

The V and J genes are TRBV18 and TRBJ1-1, with 8 bases that match TRBD1. This CDR3 region has 15 residues. Germline assignment: CDR1 KGHSH and CDR2 LQKENI. J gave up 5 bases and V 4 bases, and 9 bases lay outside the gene matches. The CDR3 bases are TGTGCCAGCTCACTAGGACAGGGAAGTGGAACTGAAGCTTTCTTT. It is translated as CASSLGQGSGTEAFF.

The chain has TRBV7-9 and TRBJ2-5, with a weak D call TRBD1 (5 bases). Trimming pared 1 base from V and 1 base from J, leaving 7 bases between. The length of the CDR3 is 14 residues. CDR1 and CDR2 from the germline V gene are SEHNR and FQNEAQ (reference sequence). CDR3 sequence (DNA): TGTGCCAGCAGCTTAGTCAGGGTCCAAGAGACCCAGTACTTC. Translation: CASSLVRVQETQYF.

This sequence joins TRBV7-3 and TRBJ2-2, with TRBD2 matching 8 bases. CDR1 is SGHTA and CDR2 is FQGTGA in the germline V gene. This CDR3 has 16 amino acids. With V trimmed by 5 bases and J by 3 bases, 8 bases remained unmatched. The CDR3 loop reads CASSPRGGGHTGELFF. The CDR3 DNA reads as TGTGCCAGCAGCCCCCGGGGCGGGGGGCACACCGGGGAGCTGTTTTTT.

The chain has TRBV4-2 and TRBJ2-5; 10 bases are a match to TRBD2. The CDR3 sequence is 15 residues long. Looked up from germline, CDR1 is LGHNA and CDR2 is YNFKEQ. The trim removed 4 bases at V and 2 bases at J, leaving 4 bases unmatched. This CDR3 reads CASSLLAGAQETQYF. The DNA for the CDR3 is TGTGCCAGCAGCCTCCTAGCGGGAGCTCAAGAGACCCAGTACTTC.

This chain joins TRBV7-3 and TRBJ2-3; 10 bases fit TRBD1. With 0 bases clipped from V and 2 bases from J, the junction kept 5 bases outside the gene matches. Germline V gene lookup returns CDR1 SGHTA and CDR2 FQGTGA. The CDR3 has 17 amino acids. Written as DNA, the CDR3 is TGTGCCAGCAGCTTAACCTCGGGACAGGGGTACACAGATACGCAGTATTTT. Its translation is CASSLTSGQGYTDTQYF. The full variable domain, with the rest looked up from reference TRBV7-3 and TRBJ2-3, is GAGVSQTPSNKVTEKGKYVELRCDPISGHTALYWYRQSLGQGPEFLIYFQGTGAADDSGLPNDRFFAVRPEGSVSTLKIQRTERGDSAVYLCASSLTSGQGYTDTQYFGPGTRLTVL.

This chain links TRBV27 with TRBJ1-2, with D tentatively TRBD1 (5 bases). Trimming took 6 bases from V and 4 from J, leaving 15 bases between them. This CDR3 contains 14 residues. Germline loops: CDR1 MNHEY, CDR2 SMNVEV (reference sequence). The CDR3 sequence is CASSPGRGPYGYTF. CDR3 in DNA: TGTGCCAGCAGCCCAGGGCGTGGCCCCTATGGCTACACCTTC.

The rearrangement joins TRBV4-2 to TRBJ1-5, with 7 bases lining up with TRBD1. The CDR3 runs to 16 residues. Germline values: CDR1 LGHNA, CDR2 YNFKEQ. V shed 2 bases and J 3 bases; nucleotides not matched to a gene: 7. The CDR3 reads CASSQTGTDNNQPQHF. CDR3 bases: TGTGCCAGCAGCCAAACCGGGACAGACAACAATCAGCCCCAGCATTTT.

V gene TRBV7-6 combines with J gene TRBJ2-3; TRBD2 agrees at 7 bases. There are 15 residues in the CDR3. Per the germline V gene, CDR1 is SGHVS and CDR2 is FNYEAQ. V lost 5 bases to trimming and J lost 0 bases; unmatched junction nucleotides: 5. The CDR3 DNA is TGTGCCAGCAGCCCGGGACTACCAAGCACAGATACGCAGTATTTT. This sequence encodes CASSPGLPSTDTQYF.

The rearrangement joins TRBV27 to TRBJ1-5, with D uncertain. Germline-derived CDR1 and CDR2 are MNHEY and SMNVEV (reference sequence). V was cut by 2 bases and J by 6 bases, with 11 bases left in between. The CDR3 runs 14 residues. Here the CDR3 reads CASSLGQSFQPQHF. The CDR3 DNA reads TGTGCCAGCAGTTTAGGGCAGTCATTTCAGCCCCAGCATTTT.

J is TRBJ2-1 and V is TRBV7-3; D is possibly TRBD2 (6 bases). Germline CDR1 and CDR2: SGHTA and FQGTGA. This CDR3 spans 16 amino acids. Trimming removed 2 bases from V and 5 bases from J, with 16 bases in between. CDR3 in DNA: TGTGCCAGCAGCTTATTAGGCGGGGCGTCCAACAATGAGCAGTTCTTC. Its protein is CASSLLGGASNNEQFF.

This chain uses TRBV10-3 with TRBJ2-7, with 8 bases that match TRBD1. The CDR3 has 14 amino acids. Germline lookup yields CDR1 ENHRY and CDR2 SYGVKD. The trim removed 5 bases at V and 3 bases at J, leaving 6 bases unmatched. The DNA for the CDR3 is TGTGCCATCAGTCCAGACAGGGGTTACTACGAGCAGTACTTC. Its translation: CAISPDRGYYEQYF.

The chain joins TRBV5-1 to TRBJ1-6, with a tentative D call TRBD1 (6 bases). Germline CDR1 reads SGHRS; CDR2 reads YFSETQ. V was clipped by 2 bases and J by 5 bases, with 8 bases between them. The CDR3 runs to 14 residues. The CDR3 is CASSLQGNNSPLHF. In DNA, the CDR3 is TGCGCCAGCAGCTTACAGGGAAATAATTCACCCCTCCACTTT.

J is TRBJ2-1 and V is TRBV6-1, with TRBD1 identical over 8 bases. After removal of 6 bases from V and 6 bases from J, the junction contained 4 bases not matched to a gene. CDR3 length equals 13 residues. The germline CDR1 and CDR2 sequences are MNHNS and SASEGT. The CDR3 region is CASRRQGSNEQFF. The CDR3 nucleotides read TGTGCCAGCAGGCGACAGGGGAGCAATGAGCAGTTCTTC.

The J gene is TRBJ2-1, the V gene TRBV5-1; no reliable D call. The length of the CDR3 is 13 residues. V was trimmed by 2 bases and J by 7 bases, leaving 10 bases between them. Germline CDR1 reads SGHRS; CDR2 reads YFSETQ. The CDR3: CASSFPGINEQFF. CDR3 bases: TGCGCCAGCAGCTTTCCAGGAATAAATGAGCAGTTCTTC.

V and J are TRBV15 and TRBJ2-1; 7 positions agree with TRBD2. The J segment lost 9 bases and the V segment lost 4 bases, leaving 6 bases of the junction unmatched. Germline V gene sequence: CDR1 LNHNV, CDR2 YYDKDF (reference sequence). The CDR3 is 13 residues long. CDR3 protein: CATSIRTSTEQFF. The CDR3 DNA reads as TGTGCCACCAGCATCCGGACTAGTACTGAGCAGTTCTTC. The full variable domain, in which reference TRBV15 and TRBJ2-1 provide the parts outside the CDR3, is DAMVIQNPRYQVTQFGKPVTLSCSQTLNHNVMYWYQQKSSQAPKLLFHYYDKDFNNEADTPDNFQSRRPNTSFCFLDIRSPGLGDTAMYLCATSIRTSTEQFFGPGTRLTVL.